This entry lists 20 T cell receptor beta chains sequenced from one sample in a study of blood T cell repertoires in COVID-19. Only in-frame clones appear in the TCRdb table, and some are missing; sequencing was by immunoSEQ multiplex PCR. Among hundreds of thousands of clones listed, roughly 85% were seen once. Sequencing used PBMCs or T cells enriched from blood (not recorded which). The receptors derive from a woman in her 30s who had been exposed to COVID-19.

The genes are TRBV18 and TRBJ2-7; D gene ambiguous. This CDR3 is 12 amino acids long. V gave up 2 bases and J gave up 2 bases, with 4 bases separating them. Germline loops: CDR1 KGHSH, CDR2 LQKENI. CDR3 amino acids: CASSPVAYEQYF. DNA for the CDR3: TGTGCCAGCTCACCAGTCGCCTACGAGCAGTACTTC.

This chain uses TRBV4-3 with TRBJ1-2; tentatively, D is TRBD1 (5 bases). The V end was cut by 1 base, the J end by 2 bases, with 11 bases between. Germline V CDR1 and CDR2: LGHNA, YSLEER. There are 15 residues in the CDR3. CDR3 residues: CASSQGGEGNYGYTF. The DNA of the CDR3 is TGCGCCAGCAGCCAAGGGGGGGAAGGGAACTATGGCTACACCTTC.

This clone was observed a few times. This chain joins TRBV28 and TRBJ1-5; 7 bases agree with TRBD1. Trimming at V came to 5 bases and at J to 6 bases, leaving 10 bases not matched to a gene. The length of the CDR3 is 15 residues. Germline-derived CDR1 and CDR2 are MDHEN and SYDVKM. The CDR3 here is CASSAPDRAGQPQHF. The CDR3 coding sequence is TGTGCCAGCAGTGCTCCCGACAGGGCTGGTCAGCCCCAGCATTTT.

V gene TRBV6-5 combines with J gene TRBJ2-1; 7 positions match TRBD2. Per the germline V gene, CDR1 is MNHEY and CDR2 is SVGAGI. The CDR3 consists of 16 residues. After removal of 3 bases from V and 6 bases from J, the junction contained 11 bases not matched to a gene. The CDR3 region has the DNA TGTGCCAGCAGTTATCCCGGGGGAGCGGGACCCAATGAGCAGTTCTTC. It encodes CASSYPGGAGPNEQFF.

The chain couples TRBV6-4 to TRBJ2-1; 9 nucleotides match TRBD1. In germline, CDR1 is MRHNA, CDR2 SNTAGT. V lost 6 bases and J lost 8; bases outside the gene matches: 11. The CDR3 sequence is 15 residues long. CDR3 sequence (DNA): TGTGCCAGCAGCTCTGGGGACAGGGTATTCGATGAGCAGTTCTTC. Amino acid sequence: CASSSGDRVFDEQFF.

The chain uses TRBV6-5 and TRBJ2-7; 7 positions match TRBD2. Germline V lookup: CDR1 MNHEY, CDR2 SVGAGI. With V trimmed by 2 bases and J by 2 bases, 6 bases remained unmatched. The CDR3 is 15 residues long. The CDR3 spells CASSYGLAATYEQYF. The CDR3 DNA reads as TGTGCCAGCAGTTACGGTCTAGCGGCGACCTACGAGCAGTACTTC.

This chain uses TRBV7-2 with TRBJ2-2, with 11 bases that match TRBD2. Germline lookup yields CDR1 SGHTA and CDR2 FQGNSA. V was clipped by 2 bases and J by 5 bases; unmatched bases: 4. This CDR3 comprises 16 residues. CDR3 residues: CASSLLAGGLTGELFF. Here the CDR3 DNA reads TGTGCCAGCAGCTTACTAGCGGGGGGTTTAACCGGGGAGCTGTTTTTT.

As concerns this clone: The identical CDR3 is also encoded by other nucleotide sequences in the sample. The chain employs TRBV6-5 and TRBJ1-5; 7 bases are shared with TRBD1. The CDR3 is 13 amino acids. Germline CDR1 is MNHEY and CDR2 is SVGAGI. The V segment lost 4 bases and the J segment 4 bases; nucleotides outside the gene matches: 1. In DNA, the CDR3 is TGTGCCAGCAGTTCGACAGGGAATCAGCCCCAGCATTTT. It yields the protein CASSSTGNQPQHF.

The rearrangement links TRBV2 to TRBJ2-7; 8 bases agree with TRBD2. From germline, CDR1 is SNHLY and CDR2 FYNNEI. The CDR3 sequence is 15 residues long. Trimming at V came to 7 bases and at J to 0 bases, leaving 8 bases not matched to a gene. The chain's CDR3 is CASTPGTRTSYEQYF. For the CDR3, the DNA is TGTGCCAGCACCCCCGGGACTAGAACCTCCTACGAGCAGTACTTC.

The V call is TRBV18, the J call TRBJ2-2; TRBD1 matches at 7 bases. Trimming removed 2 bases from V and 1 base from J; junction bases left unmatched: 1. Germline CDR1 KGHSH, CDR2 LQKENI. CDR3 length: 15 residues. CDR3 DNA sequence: TGTGCCAGCTCACCAAGACAGGGGAACACCGGGGAGCTGTTTTTT. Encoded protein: CASSPRQGNTGELFF.

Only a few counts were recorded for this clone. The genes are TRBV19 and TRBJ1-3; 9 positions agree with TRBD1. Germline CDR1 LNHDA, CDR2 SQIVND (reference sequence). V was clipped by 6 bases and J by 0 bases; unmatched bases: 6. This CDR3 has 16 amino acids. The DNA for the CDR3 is TGTGCCAGTAGCCTGGGGACAGGGAACTCTGGAAACACCATATATTTT. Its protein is CASSLGTGNSGNTIYF.

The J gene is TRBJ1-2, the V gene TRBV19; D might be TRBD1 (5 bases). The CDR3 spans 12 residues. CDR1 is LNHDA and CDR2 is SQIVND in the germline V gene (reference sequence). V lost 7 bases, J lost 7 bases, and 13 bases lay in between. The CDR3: CASNTGVGGYTF. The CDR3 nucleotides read TGTGCCAGTAACACAGGTGTAGGTGGCTACACCTTC.

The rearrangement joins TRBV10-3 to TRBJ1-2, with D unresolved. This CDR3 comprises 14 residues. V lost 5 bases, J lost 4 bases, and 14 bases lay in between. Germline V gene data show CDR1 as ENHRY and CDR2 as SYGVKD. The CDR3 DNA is TGTGCCATCAGTACTACTGAGGCCTCCTATGGCTACACCTTC. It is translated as CAISTTEASYGYTF.

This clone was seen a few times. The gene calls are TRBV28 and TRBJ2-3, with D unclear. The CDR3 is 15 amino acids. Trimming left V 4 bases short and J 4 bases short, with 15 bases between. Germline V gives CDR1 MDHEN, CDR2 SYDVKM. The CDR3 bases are TGTGCCAGCAGTTGGGCAGGTAACTTGGCAGATACGCAGTATTTT. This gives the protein CASSWAGNLADTQYF.

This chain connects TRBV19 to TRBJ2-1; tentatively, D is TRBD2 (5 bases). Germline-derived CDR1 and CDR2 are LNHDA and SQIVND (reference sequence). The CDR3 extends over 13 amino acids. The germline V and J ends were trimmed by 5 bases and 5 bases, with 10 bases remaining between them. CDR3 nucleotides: TGTGCCAGTAGTCAGGACTTCAACAATGAGCAGTTCTTC. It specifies CASSQDFNNEQFF.

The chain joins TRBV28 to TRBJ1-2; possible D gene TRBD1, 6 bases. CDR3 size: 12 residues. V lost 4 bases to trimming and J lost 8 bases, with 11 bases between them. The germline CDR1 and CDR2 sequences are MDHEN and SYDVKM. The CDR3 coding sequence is TGTGCCAGCAGTTACAGGGTAGACGGCTACACCTTC. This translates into CASSYRVDGYTF.

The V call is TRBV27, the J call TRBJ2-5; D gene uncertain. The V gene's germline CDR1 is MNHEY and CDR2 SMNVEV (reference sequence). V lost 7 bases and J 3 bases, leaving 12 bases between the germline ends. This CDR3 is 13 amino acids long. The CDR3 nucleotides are TGTGCCAGCATTCCCCCCCTTGAAGAGACCCAGTACTTC. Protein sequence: CASIPPLEETQYF.

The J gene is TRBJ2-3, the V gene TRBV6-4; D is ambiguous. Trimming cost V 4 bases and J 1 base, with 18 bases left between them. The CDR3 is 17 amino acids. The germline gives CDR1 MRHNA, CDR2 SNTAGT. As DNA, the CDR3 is TGTGCCAGCAGTGGTGTGGGCCCAACTTTTCGCACAGATACGCAGTATTTT. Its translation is CASSGVGPTFRTDTQYF.

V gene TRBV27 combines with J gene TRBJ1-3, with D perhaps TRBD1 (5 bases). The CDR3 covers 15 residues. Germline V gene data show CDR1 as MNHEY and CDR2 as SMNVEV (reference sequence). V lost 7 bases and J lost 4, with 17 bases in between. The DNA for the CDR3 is TGTGCCAGCATAATCGGGGGGAACGAGGGAAACACCATATATTTT. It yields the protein CASIIGGNEGNTIYF.

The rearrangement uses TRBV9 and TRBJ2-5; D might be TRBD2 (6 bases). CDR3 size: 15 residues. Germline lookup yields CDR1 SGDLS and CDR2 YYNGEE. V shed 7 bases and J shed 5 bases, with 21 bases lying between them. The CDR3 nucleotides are TGTGCCAGCGTCCGCCGGGACTCTTCGGAGGAGACCCAGTACTTC. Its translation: CASVRRDSSEETQYF. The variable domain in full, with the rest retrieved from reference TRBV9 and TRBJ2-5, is DSGVTQTPKHLITATGQRVTLRCSPRSGDLSVYWYQQSLDQGLQFLIQYYNGEERAKGNILERFSAQQFPDLHSELNLSSLELGDSALYFCASVRRDSSEETQYFGPGTRLLVL.